This TCR beta chain was sequenced in a study of blood T cell repertoires in COVID-19. The data were produced by immunoSEQ multiplex PCR, yet TCRdb's version contains in-frame clones alone and is incomplete. The table shows tens of thousands of clones, with around 92% occurring only once. This CDR3 contains 16 residues. J lost 2 bases, V lost 2 bases, and 4 bases had no gene match. The V gene's germline CDR1 is SNHLY and CDR2 FYNNEI. The chain carries TRBV2 and TRBJ1-5; 9 positions agree with TRBD1. The sample consisted of peripheral blood. The TCR sequence derives from a man in his 60s with acute or convalescent COVID-19. For the CDR3, the DNA is TGTGCCAGCAGTGAATCGGACAGGGGCGGCAATCAGCCCCAGCATTTT. Protein product: CASSESDRGGNQPQHF.